The 19 T cell receptor beta chains below all came from one sample that was sequenced in a study of cytomegalovirus exposure and HLA in healthy donors. PCR primers comprised 60 Vbeta and 13 Jbeta primers. Produced via immunoSEQ multiplex PCR; TCRdb's table is partial and in-frame only. The data show some 130,000 clones, 75% to 80% seen once. The sequenced sample consisted of PBMCs. Source of these receptors: a man younger than 40 in good health and CMV-seronegative.

This clone is a singleton in its sample. The genes are TRBV28 and TRBJ2-1; 7 bases match TRBD2. The CDR3 contains 15 residues. The germline V gene encodes CDR1 MDHEN and CDR2 SYDVKM. Trimming cost V 2 bases and J 3 bases; bases outside gene matches: 4. CDR3 coding DNA: TGTGCCAGCAGTTTACGACTAGCCCTCTACAATGAGCAGTTCTTC. Protein product: CASSLRLALYNEQFF. Together with reference TRBV28 and TRBJ2-1, the CDR3 gives the full variable domain: DVKVTQSSRYLVKRTGEKVFLECVQDMDHENMFWYRQDPGLGLRLIYFSYDVKMKEKGDIPEGYSVSREKKERFSLILESASTNQTSMYLCASSLRLALYNEQFFGPGTRLTVL.

CDR3 protein: CASSYGQVNTEAFF. The CDR3 DNA is TGTGCCAGCAGTTACGGTCAGGTGAACACTGAAGCTTTCTTT. J is TRBJ1-1 and V is TRBV6-5; D is unresolved. Germline CDR1 is MNHEY and CDR2 is SVGAGI. Trimming pared 2 bases from V and 0 bases from J, leaving 7 bases between. The CDR3 loop spans 14 amino acids.

This chain uses TRBV28 with TRBJ2-1; 7 bases map to TRBD2. J gave up 1 base and V 8 bases, and 8 bases lay outside the gene matches. The length of the CDR3 is 15 residues. Germline V lookup: CDR1 MDHEN, CDR2 SYDVKM. The CDR3 spells CASGGGRESYNEQFF. Written as DNA, the CDR3 is TGTGCCAGCGGGGGGGGTCGGGAATCCTACAATGAGCAGTTCTTC.

This clone was observed a single time. The chain joins TRBV30 to TRBJ2-5, with 10 bases fitting TRBD2. V gave up 1 base and J gave up 7 bases; unmatched junction bases: 0. The CDR3 extends over 12 amino acids. Germline V gene sequence: CDR1 GTSNPN, CDR2 SVGIG (reference sequence). The CDR3: CAWSASGRTQYF. The CDR3 region has the DNA TGTGCCTGGAGTGCTAGCGGGAGGACCCAGTACTTC. The variable domain in full, completed from reference TRBV30 and TRBJ2-5, reads SQTIHQWPATLVQPVGSPLSLECTVEGTSNPNLYWYRQAAGRGLQLLFYSVGIGQISSEVPQNLSASRPQDRQFILSSKKLLLSDSGFYLCAWSASGRTQYFGPGTRLLVL.

The V call is TRBV18, the J call TRBJ1-5, with D possibly TRBD1 on 5 matching bases. The length of the CDR3 is 15 residues. The germline V gene has CDR1 KGHSH and CDR2 LQKENI. V lost 2 bases and J 0 bases, leaving 8 bases between the germline ends. This CDR3 is CASSPAGLSNQPQHF. The CDR3, as DNA: TGTGCCAGCTCACCAGCAGGGCTTAGCAATCAGCCCCAGCATTTT.

The chain has TRBV6-6 and TRBJ1-2; D gene unclear. Trimming pared 2 bases from V and 7 bases from J, leaving 8 bases between. The CDR3 runs 12 residues. Germline CDR1 reads MNHNY; CDR2 reads SVGAGI (reference sequence). In nucleotides, the CDR3 is TGTGCCAGCAGTTACAGCGGGGTTGGCTACACCTTC. Its translation is CASSYSGVGYTF.

Here the CDR3 DNA reads TGTGCCAGCAGCTCGGGGACAGGGGGCTTCTACGAGCAGTACTTC. The encoded protein is CASSSGTGGFYEQYF. The V call is TRBV5-4, the J call TRBJ2-7; 12 nucleotides match TRBD1. CDR3 length equals 15 residues. Germline V gene lookup returns CDR1 SGHNT and CDR2 YYREEE (reference sequence). Trimming took 3 bases from V and 3 from J; bases not matched to a gene: 4.

The chain joins TRBV5-6 to TRBJ2-1, with 9 bases lining up with TRBD2. Losses at the gene ends were 5 bases for V and 3 bases for J; bases not matched to a gene: 9. CDR1 and CDR2 from the germline V gene are SGHDT and YYEEEE. The CDR3 has 16 residues. The DNA of the CDR3 is TGTGCCAGCAGTTACACCGGGACTAGCTACTACAATGAGCAGTTCTTC. Translating it yields CASSYTGTSYYNEQFF.

This clone was seen just once. The J gene is TRBJ1-5, the V gene TRBV18; no definite D call. There are 14 residues in the CDR3. Germline values: CDR1 KGHSH, CDR2 LQKENI. The V and J ends lost 2 bases and 2 bases respectively, with 7 bases between them. The CDR3 DNA is TGTGCCAGCTCACCAGGAGGGCGCAATCAGCCCCAGCATTTT. Its protein product is CASSPGGRNQPQHF.

This clone was found once. This chain connects TRBV11-3 to TRBJ1-3, with 11 bases matching TRBD1. CDR1 and CDR2 (germline): SGHNT, YENEEA. Trimming took 5 bases from V and 8 from J; bases not matched to a gene: 8. This CDR3 region has 15 residues. Written as DNA, the CDR3 is TGTGCCAGCAGCACCCGGGACAGGGGGTTGGACACCATATATTTT. Translated, it gives CASSTRDRGLDTIYF.

The chain has TRBV5-1 and TRBJ2-1; the D gene is possibly TRBD2 (6 bases). V lost 0 bases, J lost 0 bases, and 7 bases lay in between. This CDR3 is 15 amino acids long. The germline V gene encodes CDR1 SGHRS and CDR2 YFSETQ. CDR3 protein: CASSLAAGSYNEQFF. DNA of the CDR3: TGCGCCAGCAGCTTGGCAGCGGGCTCCTACAATGAGCAGTTCTTC. The whole variable domain, remainder taken from reference TRBV5-1 and TRBJ2-1, is KAGVTQTPRYLIKTRGQQVTLSCSPISGHRSVSWYQQTPGQGLQFLFEYFSETQRNKGNFPGRFSGRQFSNSRSEMNVSTLELGDSALYLCASSLAAGSYNEQFFGPGTRLTVL.

This sequence joins TRBV19 and TRBJ2-2; a possible D gene is TRBD1 (5 bases). CDR3 length: 15 residues. V was cut by 7 bases and J by 2 bases, with 14 bases left in between. CDR1 is LNHDA and CDR2 is SQIVND in the germline V gene (reference sequence). For the CDR3, the DNA is TGTGCCAGTATGGGGCACCCTCTTAACACCGGGGAGCTGTTTTTT. This translates into CASMGHPLNTGELFF.

Only one count was recorded for this clone. V and J are TRBV9 and TRBJ2-3, with 7 bases identical to TRBD1. The germline V gene encodes CDR1 SGDLS and CDR2 YYNGEE. The CDR3 has 21 amino acids. V dropped 3 bases and J dropped 4; count of bases not matched to a gene: 26. The CDR3 DNA follows: TGTGCCAGCAGCGACACCCCCGGGACAGATCATCTATTATTGGGATCAGATACGCAGTATTTT. Translation gives CASSDTPGTDHLLLGSDTQYF.

This clone was found once. The chain carries TRBV30 and TRBJ2-7, with D maybe TRBD1 (6 bases). Germline-derived CDR1 and CDR2 are GTSNPN and SVGIG (reference sequence). The CDR3 contains 11 residues. V shed 0 bases and J shed 7 bases, with 7 bases lying between them. This CDR3 is CAWSVGGEQYF. As DNA, the CDR3 is TGTGCCTGGAGTGTAGGGGGAGAGCAGTACTTC.

The rearrangement joins TRBV11-2 to TRBJ1-1; D may be TRBD1 (6 bases). The CDR3 has 15 amino acids. CDR1 SGHAT and CDR2 FQNNGV come from the germline V gene. Trimming removed 1 base from V and 5 bases from J, with 14 bases in between. The CDR3 DNA reads as TGTGCCAGCAGCTTAGCGGGGGGGCGGGCAACTGAAGCTTTCTTT. Its protein product is CASSLAGGRATEAFF.

The chain recombines TRBV2 with TRBJ2-7, with 7 bases that match TRBD1. The trim removed 6 bases at V and 6 bases at J, leaving 11 bases unmatched. In germline, CDR1 is SNHLY, CDR2 FYNNEI. The CDR3 covers 14 residues. The chain's CDR3 is CASSPRQGSGEQYF. The CDR3 nucleotides read TGTGCCAGCAGCCCCCGACAGGGAAGCGGCGAGCAGTACTTC.

The chain employs TRBV18 and TRBJ2-5; D ambiguous. Germline CDR1 and CDR2: KGHSH and LQKENI. V shed 2 bases and J shed 2 bases, with 6 bases lying between them. This CDR3 contains 13 residues. The CDR3 DNA is TGTGCCAGCTCACCAGAAGCACAAGAGACCCAGTACTTC. Its translation: CASSPEAQETQYF.

This clone came up once. The rearrangement uses TRBV27 and TRBJ2-7; 8 bases line up with TRBD1. This CDR3 comprises 13 residues. Germline V gene sequence: CDR1 MNHEY, CDR2 SMNVEV (reference sequence). Trimming took 7 bases from V and 2 from J; bases not matched to a gene: 4. The CDR3 spells CASTGQGAYEQYF. The DNA of the CDR3 is TGTGCCAGCACAGGACAGGGTGCCTACGAGCAGTACTTC.

This CDR3 is CASTGGSYNSPLHF. CDR3 nucleotide sequence: TGTGCCAGTACCGGGGGCTCCTATAATTCACCCCTCCACTTT. This chain uses TRBV19 with TRBJ1-6; D possibly corresponds to TRBD1 (5 bases). The CDR3 has 14 residues. Germline CDR1 and CDR2: LNHDA and SQIVND (reference sequence). With 7 bases removed from V and 0 bases from J, the gap between germline ends came to 7 bases.